This TCR beta chain was sequenced in a study of T cells after posttransplantation cyclophosphamide. Points from the study as a whole: Later blood repertoires were often dominated by clones from the donor CD8+ memory compartment. Recipient CMV seropositivity and CMV reactivation strongly tracked TRB clonality. TRB overlap between skin or GI tissue T cells and blood was limited.

On this clone itself: Antigen: not known.

Sequencing was performed with immunoSEQ multiplex PCR; in TCRdb, only in-frame clones are kept and a portion is missing. The table has about 32,000 clones, around nine tenths seen once; the top ten hold about 16%. From germline, CDR1 is SGHRS and CDR2 YFSETQ. The CDR3 runs 14 residues. Trimming shortened V by 5 bases and J by 2 bases, and 13 bases separated the two germline ends. The chain employs TRBV5-1 and TRBJ1-1; D is unresolved. Source material: PBMCs. The receptor was derived from a woman aged 40 to 49 with a blood cancer, CMV-positive, and with a related stem cell donor. DNA of the CDR3: TGCGCCAGCAGACTGGAGGGATTCAACACTGAAGCTTTCTTT. It yields the protein CASRLEGFNTEAFF.